One T cell receptor (beta chain) is described in this entry. In germline, CDR1 is SSHAT, CDR2 FNYEAQ (reference sequence). The length of the CDR3 is 15 residues. Between the trimmed V and J ends, which lost 1 base and 2 bases, there was a span of 10 bases. Source study methods: Amplification of reference gene primers provided the estimated nucleated cell counts. TCRdb keeps only in-frame clones here, not all; method: immunoSEQ multiplex PCR. Clonal size and the V and J genes are those of that table, whereas D and trimming came from the DNA. The sample contains 150,000 to 200,000 clones, around 85% of which appear only once. The data belong to a study of blood T cell repertoires in COVID-19. Study as a whole: The United States, Italy and Spain supplied acute and convalescent COVID-19 samples. In each case, the material was cDNA or gDNA derived from T cells, B-cell-depleted T cells, or PBMCs.

The TCR sequence derives from a man in his sixties with active or convalescent COVID-19. The J gene is TRBJ2-3, the V gene TRBV7-7; D unresolved. Sequencing was done on a sample of peripheral blood. In DNA, the CDR3 is TGTGCCAGCAGCTTAGGCGCCCACCCCACAGATACGCAGTATTTT. Amino acids: CASSLGAHPTDTQYF.